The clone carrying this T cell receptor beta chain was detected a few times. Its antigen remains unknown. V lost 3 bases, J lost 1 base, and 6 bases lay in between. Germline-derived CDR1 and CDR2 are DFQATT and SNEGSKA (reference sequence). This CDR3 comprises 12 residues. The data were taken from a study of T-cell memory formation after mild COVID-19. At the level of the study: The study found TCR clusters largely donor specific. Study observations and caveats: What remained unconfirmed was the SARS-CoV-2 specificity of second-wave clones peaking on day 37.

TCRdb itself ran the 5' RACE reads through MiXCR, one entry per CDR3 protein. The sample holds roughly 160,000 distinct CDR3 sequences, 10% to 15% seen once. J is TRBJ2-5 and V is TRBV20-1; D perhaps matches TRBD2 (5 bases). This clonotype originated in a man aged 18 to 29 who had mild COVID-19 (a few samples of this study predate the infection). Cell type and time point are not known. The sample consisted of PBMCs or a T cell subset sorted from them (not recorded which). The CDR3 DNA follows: TGCAGTGCTAGGGGGAGCCAAGAGACCCAGTACTTC. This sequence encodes CSARGSQETQYF.